Listed here are 14 T cell receptor beta chains from one sample, sequenced in a study of shared clonotypes between healthy human individuals. Terminally differentiated effector memory CD45RA+ cells were left out of the naive CD8 fraction, which was CD45RO-negative and positively selected for CCR7. Clones were read by immunoSEQ multiplex PCR, and TCRdb kept only the in-frame ones, dropping some. Among approximately 600,000 clones, 85% to 95% were seen once, and the ten largest hold 0.11%. Sequenced sample: naive CD8+ T cells sorted from blood. These receptors were collected from a woman aged 30 to 39 in good health.

The chain combines TRBV2 with TRBJ1-1; TRBD1 matches at 7 bases. The CDR3 is 12 amino acids. Unmatched junction bases numbered 5, after V lost 7 bases and J lost 6 bases. The germline V gene encodes CDR1 SNHLY and CDR2 FYNNEI. CDR3 DNA: TGTGCCAGCATTGGGACAGCCCCTGAAGCTTTCTTT. It translates to CASIGTAPEAFF.

The chain carries TRBV6-1 and TRBJ2-2; D gene unclear. The CDR3 has 15 amino acids. Looked up from germline, CDR1 is MNHNS and CDR2 is SASEGT. V lost 5 bases, J lost 0 bases, and 10 bases lay in between. This CDR3 is CASSPGPPNTGELFF. In DNA form, the CDR3 reads TGTGCCAGCAGTCCGGGCCCGCCGAACACCGGGGAGCTGTTTTTT.

The V call is TRBV19, the J call TRBJ1-2, with a tentative D call TRBD1 (6 bases). V was cut by 3 bases and J by 7 bases, with 18 bases left in between. Germline CDR1 LNHDA, CDR2 SQIVND (reference sequence). This CDR3 comprises 15 residues. Here the CDR3 DNA reads TGTGCCAGTAGTATCCCTGGATGGGGGGCGCCTGGCTACACCTTC. This translates into CASSIPGWGAPGYTF.

The chain carries TRBV6-6 and TRBJ2-7; tentative D call: TRBD1 (6 bases). The CDR3 covers 13 residues. V dropped 6 bases and J dropped 3 bases, with 12 bases sitting between them. Germline-derived CDR1 and CDR2 are MNHNY and SVGAGI (reference sequence). This chain's CDR3 is CASSLTGIYEQYF. The CDR3 DNA is TGTGCCAGCAGCCTCACAGGGATCTACGAGCAGTACTTC.

The V and J genes are TRBV7-9 and TRBJ1-1, with 8 bases lining up with TRBD1. The germline gives CDR1 SEHNR, CDR2 FQNEAQ (reference sequence). CDR3 length: 14 amino acids. The junction had 8 bases not matched to a gene; V was cut back by 5 bases and J by 6 bases. This chain's CDR3 is CASSRGQGVPEAFF. The CDR3 DNA sequence: TGTGCCAGCAGCCGAGGACAGGGCGTCCCTGAAGCTTTCTTT.

This chain uses TRBV7-6 with TRBJ2-3; 7 nucleotides align to TRBD1. Unmatched junction bases numbered 11, after V lost 2 bases and J lost 6 bases. This CDR3 is built from 16 residues. The germline V gene has CDR1 SGHVS and CDR2 FNYEAQ. The CDR3 DNA is TGTGCCAGCAGCTTAAGGGGCGACAGGGTAGTTGATACGCAGTATTTT. Amino acid sequence: CASSLRGDRVVDTQYF.

Note on this clone: The sample contains more than one DNA sequence encoding this CDR3. The rearrangement joins TRBV6-5 to TRBJ1-1, with no clear D. Germline lookup yields CDR1 MNHEY and CDR2 SVGAGI. This CDR3 contains 13 residues. V was cut by 0 bases and J by 2 bases, with 4 bases left in between. The CDR3 reads CASSYSQNTEAFF. CDR3 in DNA: TGTGCCAGCAGTTACTCACAAAACACTGAAGCTTTCTTT.

The chain joins TRBV2 to TRBJ1-4; D might be TRBD1 (6 bases). Germline V gene sequence: CDR1 SNHLY, CDR2 FYNNEI. V was pared by 3 bases and J by 6 bases, with 17 bases between. The CDR3 is 16 residues long. Here the CDR3 DNA reads TGTGCCAGCAGTGATTCATTGGAGGACAGAGATGAAAAACTGTTTTTT. Translated: CASSDSLEDRDEKLFF.

This clone was observed once. The gene calls are TRBV28 and TRBJ1-1; tentatively, D is TRBD1 (5 bases). The CDR3 has 15 residues. V lost 6 bases to trimming and J lost 1 base, with 15 bases between them. Germline lookup yields CDR1 MDHEN and CDR2 SYDVKM. Here the CDR3 DNA reads TGTGCCAGCAGCCGTCAAGTGGGGACGAACACTGAAGCTTTCTTT. It translates to CASSRQVGTNTEAFF.

The chain joins TRBV11-2 to TRBJ2-3; D uncertain. The V gene lost 1 base and the J gene lost 4 bases, with 12 bases spanning the gap. The CDR3 is 15 amino acids. The V gene's germline CDR1 is SGHAT and CDR2 FQNNGV. In DNA, the CDR3 is TGTGCCAGCAGCTTAGTGTCTGTAGGCTCAGATACGCAGTATTTT. It encodes CASSLVSVGSDTQYF.

Worth noting for this clone: This specimen includes other DNA sequences encoding the same CDR3. This chain joins TRBV4-1 and TRBJ2-7; D not certain. With 0 bases removed from V and 2 bases from J, the gap between germline ends came to 8 bases. Germline V gives CDR1 MGHRA, CDR2 YSYEKL. This CDR3 region has 14 residues. As DNA, the CDR3 is TGCGCCAGCAGCCAAGATGCGGAAACCTACGAGCAGTACTTC. It codes for CASSQDAETYEQYF.

The CDR3 region has the DNA TGTGCCAGCAGTTACGAGTCCTGGGGAGCTAACTATGGCTACACCTTC. Amino acids: CASSYESWGANYGYTF. The chain recombines TRBV6-5 with TRBJ1-2; D unresolved. Germline CDR1 MNHEY, CDR2 SVGAGI. V lost 2 bases and J lost 0, with 13 bases in between. CDR3 length equals 16 residues.

The sample holds one count of this clone. The genes are TRBV2 and TRBJ2-2, with 7 bases aligning to TRBD2. CDR1 and CDR2 (germline): SNHLY, FYNNEI. Losses at the gene ends were 2 bases for V and 3 bases for J; bases not matched to a gene: 6. This CDR3 spans 16 amino acids. DNA of the CDR3: TGTGCCAGCAGTGAACCGGCGGGAGCGGACACCGGGGAGCTGTTTTTT. As protein: CASSEPAGADTGELFF. Complete variable domain (other parts from reference TRBV2 and TRBJ2-2): EPEVTQTPSHQVTQMGQEVILRCVPISNHLYFYWYRQILGQKVEFLVSFYNNEISEKSEIFDDQFSVERPDGSNFTLKIRSTKLEDSAMYFCASSEPAGADTGELFFGEGSRLTVL.

This sequence joins TRBV14 and TRBJ2-7; the D is unclear. The CDR3 has 13 residues. Trimming took 0 bases from V and 4 from J, leaving 7 bases between them. Germline V gene lookup returns CDR1 SGHDN and CDR2 FVKESK. CDR3 protein: CASSQDEGYEQYF. In DNA form, the CDR3 reads TGTGCCAGCAGCCAAGATGAAGGTTACGAGCAGTACTTC.